This T cell receptor (beta chain) appears in the sequencing data of a study of cytomegalovirus exposure and HLA in healthy donors. The primer mix had 60 Vbeta and 13 Jbeta primers. Sequencing used immunoSEQ multiplex PCR; TCRdb keeps in-frame clones, though not all of them. This sample has about 97,000 clones, with less than 90% found just once. Germline V gene sequence: CDR1 MNHEY, CDR2 SMNVEV (reference sequence). There are 17 residues in the CDR3. The ends were cut back, 5 bases at V and 1 base at J, with 20 bases in the middle. This clonotype was sampled from a man between 40 and 49 years old in good health and CMV-seronegative. The rearrangement uses TRBV27 and TRBJ1-1, with a weak D call TRBD1 (5 bases). Sequenced input: PBMCs. CDR3 nucleotides: TGTGCCAGCAGTCCGGGGGTAGTCAGGGACTCGAACACTGAAGCTTTCTTT. It yields the protein CASSPGVVRDSNTEAFF.